The 10 T cell receptor beta chains presented below share a single source sample, sequenced in a study of OX40 agonist ivuxolimab in advanced cancers. Measured with immunoSEQ multiplex PCR; TCRdb has only the in-frame clones, and not every one. The table lists about 45,000 clones, 80% of them singletons. This sample comprised CD4+ or CD8+ T cells sorted from blood, obtained in a trial of the OX40 agonist ivuxolimab. The origin of the receptors is an adult with an advanced solid tumor such as melanoma, head and neck, liver or kidney cancer.

V and J are TRBV7-9 and TRBJ2-2; 10 nucleotides agree with TRBD2. Germline V CDR1 and CDR2: SEHNR, FQNEAQ (reference sequence). V shed 5 bases, J shed 8 bases, and the junction held 14 bases outside the gene matches. This CDR3 is 17 amino acids long. The CDR3 DNA follows: TGTGCCAGCAGCCCACGGGCTATGGGACTAGCGAAGGGGGAGCTGTTTTTT. This codes for CASSPRAMGLAKGELFF. The full variable domain, its missing parts supplied by reference TRBV7-9 and TRBJ2-2, is DTGVSQNPRHKITKRGQNVTFRCDPISEHNRLYWYRQTLGQGPEFLTYFQNEAQLEKSRLLSDRFSAERPKGSFSTLEIQRTEQGDSAMYLCASSPRAMGLAKGELFFGEGSRLTVL.

The chain couples TRBV6-5 to TRBJ1-4; D is unclear. This CDR3 is built from 15 residues. From germline, CDR1 is MNHEY and CDR2 SVGAGI. V lost 3 bases, J lost 3 bases, and 11 bases lay in between. CDR3 sequence: CASSYVPGPNEKLFF. The CDR3 region has the DNA TGTGCCAGCAGTTATGTTCCGGGTCCTAATGAAAAACTGTTTTTT.

The chain recombines TRBV19 with TRBJ1-2, with TRBD1 matching 9 bases. Germline-derived CDR1 and CDR2 are LNHDA and SQIVND (reference sequence). Trimming at V came to 5 bases and at J to 4 bases, leaving 5 bases not matched to a gene. The CDR3 is 14 residues long. The CDR3 loop is CASSPGQGSYGYTF. The DNA for the CDR3 is TGTGCCAGTAGTCCGGGACAGGGAAGCTATGGCTACACCTTC.

This clone came up once. CDR3 coding DNA: TGTGCCACCAGACTGGACACCATCAACTATGGCTACACCTTC. It yields the protein CATRLDTINYGYTF. The V call is TRBV2, the J call TRBJ1-2, with D possibly being TRBD1 (5 bases). Germline-derived CDR1 and CDR2 are SNHLY and FYNNEI. The CDR3 loop spans 14 amino acids. V lost 10 bases and J lost 2, with 17 bases in between.

This clone was seen only a few times. The gene calls are TRBV9 and TRBJ2-3, with TRBD1 as a possible D gene (6 bases). Per germline, CDR1 SGDLS and CDR2 YYNGEE. The CDR3 covers 15 residues. The V and J ends lost 2 bases and 5 bases respectively, with 15 bases between them. CDR3 DNA sequence: TGTGCCAGCAGCGTCTCCCCTTCAGGGGAAGATACGCAGTATTTT. It yields the protein CASSVSPSGEDTQYF.

The chain carries TRBV19 and TRBJ1-1; tentatively, D is TRBD1 (5 bases). V was cut by 5 bases and J by 3 bases, with 13 bases left in between. The CDR3 is 14 residues long. The germline V gene encodes CDR1 LNHDA and CDR2 SQIVND (reference sequence). This chain's CDR3 is CASSVQIGDTEAFF. The DNA for the CDR3 is TGTGCCAGTAGTGTTCAGATAGGGGACACTGAAGCTTTCTTT.

The chain is built from TRBV7-2 and TRBJ2-7; 12 nucleotides line up with TRBD1. Unmatched junction bases numbered 3, after V lost 6 bases and J lost 3 bases. Germline V gives CDR1 SGHTA, CDR2 FQGNSA. The CDR3 totals 14 residues. CDR3 in amino acids: CASSWDRGLYEQYF. The CDR3 DNA reads as TGTGCCAGCAGTTGGGACAGGGGGCTCTACGAGCAGTACTTC.

The V call is TRBV2, the J call TRBJ2-6; D ambiguous. Looked up from germline, CDR1 is SNHLY and CDR2 is FYNNEI. The CDR3 runs 13 residues. Between the trimmed V and J ends, which lost 7 bases and 4 bases, there was a span of 8 bases. The CDR3 region is CASNVLGANVLTF. The CDR3 region has the DNA TGTGCCAGCAACGTTCTGGGGGCCAACGTCCTGACTTTC.

By share of the sample, this clone is medium-sized (0.01 to 0.1%). The V call is TRBV9, the J call TRBJ2-2; D not resolved. V dropped 0 bases and J dropped 7 bases, with 1 base sitting between them. From germline, CDR1 is SGDLS and CDR2 YYNGEE. CDR3 length: 11 residues. For the CDR3, the DNA is TGTGCCAGCAGCGTAGGCGGGGAGCTGTTTTTT. This encodes CASSVGGELFF.

This rearrangement joins TRBV21-1 to TRBJ2-7; the D call of TRBD1 is as the table states it, not checked on the DNA. TRBV21-1 is a recognized pseudogene. This CDR3 has 15 residues. CDR3 loop: CASSKYRDRGHEQYF. The CDR3 region has the DNA TGTGCCAGCAGCAAATACCGGGACAGGGGACACGAGCAGTACTTC.